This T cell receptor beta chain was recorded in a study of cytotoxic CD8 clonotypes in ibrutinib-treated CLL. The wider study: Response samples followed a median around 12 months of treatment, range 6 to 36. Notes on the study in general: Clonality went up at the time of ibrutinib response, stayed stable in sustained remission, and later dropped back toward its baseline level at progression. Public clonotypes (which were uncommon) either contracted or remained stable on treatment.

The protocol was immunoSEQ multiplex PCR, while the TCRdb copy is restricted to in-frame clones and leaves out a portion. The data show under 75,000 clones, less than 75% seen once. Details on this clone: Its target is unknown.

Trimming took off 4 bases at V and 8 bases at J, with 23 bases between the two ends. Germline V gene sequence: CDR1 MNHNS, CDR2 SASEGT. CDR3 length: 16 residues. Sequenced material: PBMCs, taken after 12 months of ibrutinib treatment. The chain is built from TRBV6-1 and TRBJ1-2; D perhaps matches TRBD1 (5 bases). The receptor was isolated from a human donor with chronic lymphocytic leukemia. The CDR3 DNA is TGTGCCAGCAGTGCCTACCTACAGGTGCAGCTTGGCGGCTACACCTTC. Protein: CASSAYLQVQLGGYTF.